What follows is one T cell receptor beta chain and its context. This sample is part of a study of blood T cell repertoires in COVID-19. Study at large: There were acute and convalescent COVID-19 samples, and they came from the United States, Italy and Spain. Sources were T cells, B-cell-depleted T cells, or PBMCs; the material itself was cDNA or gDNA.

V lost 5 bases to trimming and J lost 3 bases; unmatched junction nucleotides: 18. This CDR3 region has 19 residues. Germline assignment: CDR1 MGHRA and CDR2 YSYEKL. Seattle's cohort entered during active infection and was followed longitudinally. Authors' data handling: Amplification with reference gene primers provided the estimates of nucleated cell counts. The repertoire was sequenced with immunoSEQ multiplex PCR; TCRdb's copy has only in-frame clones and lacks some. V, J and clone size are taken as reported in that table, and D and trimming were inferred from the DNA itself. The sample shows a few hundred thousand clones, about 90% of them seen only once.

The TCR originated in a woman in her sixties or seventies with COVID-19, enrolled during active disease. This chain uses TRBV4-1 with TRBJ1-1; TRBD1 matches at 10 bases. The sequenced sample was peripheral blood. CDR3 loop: CASSRDRGLSPYPYTEAFF. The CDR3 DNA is TGCGCCAGCAGCAGGGACAGGGGCCTCTCCCCCTATCCTTACACTGAAGCTTTCTTT.